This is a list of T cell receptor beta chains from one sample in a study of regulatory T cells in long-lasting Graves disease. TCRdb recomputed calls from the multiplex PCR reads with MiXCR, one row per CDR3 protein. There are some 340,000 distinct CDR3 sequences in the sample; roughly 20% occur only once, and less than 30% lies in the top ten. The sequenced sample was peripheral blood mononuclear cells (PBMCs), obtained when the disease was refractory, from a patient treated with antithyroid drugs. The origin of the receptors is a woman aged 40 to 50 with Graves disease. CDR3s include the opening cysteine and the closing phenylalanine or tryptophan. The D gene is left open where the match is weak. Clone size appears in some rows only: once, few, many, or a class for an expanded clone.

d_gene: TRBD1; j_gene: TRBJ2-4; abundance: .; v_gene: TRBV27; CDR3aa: CASSLSGQGKALAKNIQYF; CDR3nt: TGTGCCAGCAGTTTATCGGGACAGGGGAAGGCTCTGGCCAAAAACATTCAGTACTTC
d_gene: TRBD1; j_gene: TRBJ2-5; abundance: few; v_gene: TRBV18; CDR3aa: CASSPGDSNEETQYF; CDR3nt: TGTGCCAGCTCACCAGGGGACAGTAATGAAGAGACCCAGTACTTC
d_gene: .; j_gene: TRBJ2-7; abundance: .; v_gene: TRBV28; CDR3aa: CASSTTGYEQYF; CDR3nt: TGTGCCAGCAGTACTACAGGCTACGAGCAGTACTTC
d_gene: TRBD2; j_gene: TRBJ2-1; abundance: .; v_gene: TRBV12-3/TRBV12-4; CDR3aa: CASSPPPLAGAYNEQFF; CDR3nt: TGTGCCAGCAGTCCGCCCCCACTAGCGGGAGCGTACAATGAGCAGTTCTTC
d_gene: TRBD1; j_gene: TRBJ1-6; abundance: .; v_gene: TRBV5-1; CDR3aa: CASNDREGSPLHF; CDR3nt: TGCGCCAGCAATGACAGGGAAGGGTCACCCCTCCACTTT
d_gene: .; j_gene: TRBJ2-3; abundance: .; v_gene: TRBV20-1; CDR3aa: CSAQFTDTQYF; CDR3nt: TGCAGTGCTCAGTTCACAGATACGCAGTATTTT
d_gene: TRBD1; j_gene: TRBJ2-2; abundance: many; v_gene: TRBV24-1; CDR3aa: CATSDSGTGNTGELFF; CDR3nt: TGTGCCACCAGTGACTCCGGGACAGGGAATACCGGGGAACTGTTTTTT
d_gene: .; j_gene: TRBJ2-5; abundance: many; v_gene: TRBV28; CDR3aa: CASSFWGAQETQYF; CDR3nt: TGTGCCAGCAGTTTTTGGGGAGCTCAAGAGACCCAGTACTTC
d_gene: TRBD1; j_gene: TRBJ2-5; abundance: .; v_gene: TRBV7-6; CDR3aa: CASTIHRGRLETQYF; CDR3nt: TGTGCCAGCACCATTCACAGGGGGAGGTTGGAGACCCAGTACTTC
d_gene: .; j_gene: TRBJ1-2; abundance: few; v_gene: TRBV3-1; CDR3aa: CASSQAGGGYTF; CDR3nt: TGTGCCAGCAGCCAGGCAGGAGGGGGCTACACCTTC
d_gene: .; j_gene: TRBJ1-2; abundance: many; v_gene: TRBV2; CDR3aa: CASSLQPLYGYTF; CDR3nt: TGTGCCAGCAGTCTACAGCCCCTCTATGGCTACACCTTC
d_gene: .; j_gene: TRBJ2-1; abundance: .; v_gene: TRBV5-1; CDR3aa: CASSLWVALDNEQFF; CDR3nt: TGCGCCAGCAGCTTGTGGGTAGCCCTCGACAATGAGCAGTTCTTC
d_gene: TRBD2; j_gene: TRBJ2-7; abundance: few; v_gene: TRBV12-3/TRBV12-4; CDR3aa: CASSIRLAGVYEQYF; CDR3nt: TGTGCCAGCAGTATAAGACTAGCGGGAGTTTACGAGCAGTACTTC
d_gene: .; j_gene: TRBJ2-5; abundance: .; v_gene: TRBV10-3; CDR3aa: CAISEQRQETQYF; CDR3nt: TGTGCCATCAGTGAGCAGAGACAAGAGACCCAGTACTTC
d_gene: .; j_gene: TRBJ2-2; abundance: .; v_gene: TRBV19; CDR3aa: CASSGGQTGELFF; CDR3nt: TGTGCCAGTAGTGGGGGGCAGACCGGGGAGCTGTTTTTT
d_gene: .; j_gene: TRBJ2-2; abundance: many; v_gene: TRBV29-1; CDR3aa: CSVGYDGTGELFF; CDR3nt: TGCAGCGTCGGATACGACGGGACCGGGGAGCTGTTTTTT
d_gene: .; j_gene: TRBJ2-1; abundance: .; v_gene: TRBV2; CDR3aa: CASRKLAAEANEQFF; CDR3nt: TGTGCCAGCAGGAAACTAGCAGCAGAGGCCAATGAGCAGTTCTTC
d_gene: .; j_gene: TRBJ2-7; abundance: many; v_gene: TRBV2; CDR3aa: CASSESRLKEQYF; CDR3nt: TGTGCCAGCAGTGAGTCTCGATTAAAGGAGCAGTACTTC
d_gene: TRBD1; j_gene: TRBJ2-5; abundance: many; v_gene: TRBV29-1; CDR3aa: CSVTGQTQETQYF; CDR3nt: TGCAGCGTCACGGGACAGACACAAGAGACCCAGTACTTC
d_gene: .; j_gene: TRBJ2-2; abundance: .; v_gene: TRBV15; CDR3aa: CATSRDRPYTGELFF; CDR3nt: TGTGCCACCAGCAGAGATAGGCCGTACACCGGGGAGCTGTTTTTT
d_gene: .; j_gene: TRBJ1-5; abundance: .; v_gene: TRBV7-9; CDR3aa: CASRPGNFGNQPQHF; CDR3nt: TGTGCCAGCAGGCCGGGAAACTTCGGCAATCAGCCCCAGCATTTT
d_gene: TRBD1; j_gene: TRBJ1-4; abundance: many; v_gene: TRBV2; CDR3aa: CASRDPDRENEKLFF; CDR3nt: TGTGCCAGCAGGGATCCGGACAGGGAAAATGAAAAACTGTTTTTT
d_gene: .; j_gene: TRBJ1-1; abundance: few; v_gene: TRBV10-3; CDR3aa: CAISSGGTEAFF; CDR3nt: TGTGCCATCAGTAGTGGGGGGACTGAAGCTTTCTTT
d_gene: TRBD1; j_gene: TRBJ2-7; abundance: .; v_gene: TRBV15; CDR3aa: CATSTWTGASYEQYF; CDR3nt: TGTGCCACCAGCACCTGGACAGGGGCCTCCTACGAGCAGTACTTC
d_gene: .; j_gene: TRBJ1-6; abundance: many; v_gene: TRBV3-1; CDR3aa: CASSQNRDSPLHF; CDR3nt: TGTGCCAGCAGCCAAAACCGGGATTCACCCCTCCACTTT
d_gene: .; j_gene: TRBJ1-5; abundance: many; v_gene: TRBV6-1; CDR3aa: CASSRVTNQPQHF; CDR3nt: TGTGCCAGCAGTAGGGTGACCAATCAGCCCCAGCATTTT
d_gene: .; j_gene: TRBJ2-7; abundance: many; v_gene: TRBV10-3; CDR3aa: CAISDMWGEQYF; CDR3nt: TGTGCCATCAGCGACATGTGGGGCGAGCAGTACTTC
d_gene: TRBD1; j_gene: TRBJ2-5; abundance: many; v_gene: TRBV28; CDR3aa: CASRDRAGRETQYF; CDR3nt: TGTGCCAGCAGGGACAGGGCCGGACGAGAGACCCAGTACTTC
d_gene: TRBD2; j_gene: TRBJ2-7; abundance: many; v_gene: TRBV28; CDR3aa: CASSFQRGSSYEQYF; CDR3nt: TGTGCCAGCAGTTTCCAGCGGGGGAGCTCCTACGAGCAGTACTTC
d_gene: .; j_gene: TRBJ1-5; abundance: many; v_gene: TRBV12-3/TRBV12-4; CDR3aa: CASSFWGGSNQPQHF; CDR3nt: TGTGCCAGCAGTTTCTGGGGTGGAAGCAATCAGCCCCAGCATTTT
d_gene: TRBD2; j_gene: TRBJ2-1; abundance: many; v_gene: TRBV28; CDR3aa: CASRAGAKHNEQFF; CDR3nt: TGTGCCAGCAGGGCGGGAGCTAAGCACAATGAGCAGTTCTTC
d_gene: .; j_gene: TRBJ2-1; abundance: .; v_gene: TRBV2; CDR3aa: CARTGRGKTYNEQFF; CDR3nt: TGTGCCAGGACAGGGCGCGGGAAGACCTACAATGAGCAGTTCTTC
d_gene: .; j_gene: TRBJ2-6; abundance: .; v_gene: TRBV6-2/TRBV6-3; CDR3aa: CASRPGPLRSGANVLTF; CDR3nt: TGTGCCAGCAGACCTGGCCCTCTTCGCTCTGGGGCCAACGTCCTGACTTTC
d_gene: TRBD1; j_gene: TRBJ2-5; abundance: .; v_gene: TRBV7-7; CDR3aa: CASSSGQGWQETQYF; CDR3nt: TGTGCTAGCAGCTCGGGACAGGGGTGGCAAGAGACCCAGTACTTC
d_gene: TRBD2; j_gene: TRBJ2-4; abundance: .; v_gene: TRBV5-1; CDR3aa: CASASSAGGGKNIQYF; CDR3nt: TGCGCCAGCGCCTCGTCGGCGGGAGGGGGCAAAAACATTCAGTACTTC
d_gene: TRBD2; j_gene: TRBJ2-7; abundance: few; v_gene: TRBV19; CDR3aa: CASRASGYYSYEQYF; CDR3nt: TGTGCCAGTAGGGCTAGCGGTTACTATTCCTACGAGCAGTACTTC
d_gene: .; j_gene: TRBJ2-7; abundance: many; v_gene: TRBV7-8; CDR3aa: CASSYGPHDEQYF; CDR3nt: TGTGCCAGCAGCTATGGACCTCACGACGAGCAGTACTTC
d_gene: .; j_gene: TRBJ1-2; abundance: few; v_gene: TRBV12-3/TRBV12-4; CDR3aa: CASTRGAGPNYGYTF; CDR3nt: TGTGCCAGCACCCGAGGGGCAGGCCCTAACTATGGCTACACCTTC
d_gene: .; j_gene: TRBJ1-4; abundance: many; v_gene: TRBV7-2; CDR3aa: CASSLVHGGTNEKLFF; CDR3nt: TGTGCCAGCAGCTTAGTCCATGGAGGAACTAATGAAAAACTGTTTTTT
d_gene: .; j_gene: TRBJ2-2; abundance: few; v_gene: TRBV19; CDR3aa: CASSILVDGELFF; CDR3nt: TGTGCCAGTAGTATTCTGGTTGACGGGGAGCTGTTTTTT
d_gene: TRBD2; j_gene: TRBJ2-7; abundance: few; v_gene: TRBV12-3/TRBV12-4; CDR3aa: CASSRTGGRETHEQYF; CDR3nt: TGTGCCAGCAGTAGAACCGGAGGGCGGGAGACTCACGAGCAGTACTTC
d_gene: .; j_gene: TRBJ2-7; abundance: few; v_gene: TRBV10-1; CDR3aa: CASSRAFSYEQYF; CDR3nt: TGCGCCAGTTCAAGGGCCTTCTCCTACGAGCAGTACTTC
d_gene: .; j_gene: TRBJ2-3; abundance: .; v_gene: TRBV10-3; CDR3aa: CATTGVSASYSTDTQYF; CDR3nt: TGTGCCACCACCGGAGTATCGGCGTCCTATAGCACAGATACGCAGTATTTT
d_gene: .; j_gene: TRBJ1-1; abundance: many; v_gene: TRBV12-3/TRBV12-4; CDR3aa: CASSSVVGENTEAFF; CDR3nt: TGTGCCAGCAGTTCCGTGGTGGGAGAGAACACTGAAGCTTTCTTT
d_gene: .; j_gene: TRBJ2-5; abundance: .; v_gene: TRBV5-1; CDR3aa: CASSSRYADRRQETQYF; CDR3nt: TGCGCCAGCAGCTCAAGATATGCTGACAGGCGCCAAGAGACCCAGTACTTC
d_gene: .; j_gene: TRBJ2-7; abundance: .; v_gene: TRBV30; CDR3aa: CAWSVQGLKGTYEQYF; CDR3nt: TGTGCCTGGAGTGTACAGGGACTCAAGGGAACTTACGAGCAGTACTTC
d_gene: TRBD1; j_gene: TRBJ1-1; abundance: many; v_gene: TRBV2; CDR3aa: CASSGQGVNTEAFF; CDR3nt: TGTGCCAGCAGCGGACAGGGGGTGAACACTGAAGCTTTCTTT
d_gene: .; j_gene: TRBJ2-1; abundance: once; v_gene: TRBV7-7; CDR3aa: CASSLSEADEQFF; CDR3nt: TGTGCTAGCAGCCTATCCGAGGCCGATGAGCAGTTCTTC
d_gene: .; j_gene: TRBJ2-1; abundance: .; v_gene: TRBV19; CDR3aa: CASTPPGRRGNEQFF; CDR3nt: TGTGCCAGTACCCCACCGGGCAGGCGTGGCAATGAGCAGTTCTTC
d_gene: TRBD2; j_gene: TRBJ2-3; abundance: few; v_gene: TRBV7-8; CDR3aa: CASSAGLTSGTDTQYF; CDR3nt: TGTGCCAGCAGCGCGGGCTTGACTAGCGGCACAGATACGCAGTATTTT
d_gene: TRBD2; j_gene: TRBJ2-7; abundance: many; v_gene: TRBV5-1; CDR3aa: CASSLGTIEQYF; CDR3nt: TGTGCCAGCAGCTTAGGGACTATCGAGCAGTACTTC
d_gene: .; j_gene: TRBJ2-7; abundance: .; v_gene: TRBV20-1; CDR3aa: CSARDLVAIRYEQYF; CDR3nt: TGCAGTGCTAGAGATCTTGTGGCGATACGCTACGAGCAGTACTTC
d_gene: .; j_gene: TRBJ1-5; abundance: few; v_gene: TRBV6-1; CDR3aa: CASRPGGGQPQHF; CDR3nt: TGTGCCAGCAGGCCCGGGGGCGGCCAGCCCCAGCATTTT
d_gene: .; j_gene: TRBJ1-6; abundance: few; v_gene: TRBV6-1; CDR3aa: CASGTLPLHF; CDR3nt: TGTGCCAGCGGAACTTTACCCCTCCACTTT
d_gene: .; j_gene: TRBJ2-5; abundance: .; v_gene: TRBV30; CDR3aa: CAWSTWAPLEETQYF; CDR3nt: TGTGCCTGGAGTACCTGGGCTCCCTTAGAAGAGACCCAGTACTTC
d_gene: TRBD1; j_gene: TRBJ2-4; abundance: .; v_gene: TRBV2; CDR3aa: CASSAGQAPAKNIQYF; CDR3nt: TGTGCCAGCAGCGCCGGACAGGCCCCGGCCAAAAACATTCAGTACTTC
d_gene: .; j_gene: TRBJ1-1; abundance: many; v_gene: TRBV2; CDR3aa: CASGRRGVTEAFF; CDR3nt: TGTGCCAGCGGACGGCGGGGAGTGACTGAAGCTTTCTTT
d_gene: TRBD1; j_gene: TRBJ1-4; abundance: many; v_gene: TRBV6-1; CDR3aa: CASRRTGGNEKLFF; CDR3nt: TGTGCCAGCAGACGGACAGGGGGGAATGAAAAACTGTTTTTT
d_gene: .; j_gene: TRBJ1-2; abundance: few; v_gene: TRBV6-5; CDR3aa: CASSYHRAFGYGYTF; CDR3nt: TGTGCCAGCAGTTACCATCGGGCCTTCGGCTATGGCTACACCTTC